The 23 T cell receptor beta chains given below trace back to one sample, sequenced in a study of T cell clonality in common variable immunodeficiency. Study observations and caveats: Common variable immunodeficiency TCR beta sequences reportedly had fewer deletions and N-nucleotide insertions.

Sequenced by immunoSEQ multiplex PCR; TCRdb stores in-frame clones only, minus some. Reported are over 30,000 clones, none seen only once; the ten largest carry around 6.1%. For these TCRs, the target antigens are not known. The sample was peripheral blood mononuclear cells. These receptors all stem from a human donor with common variable immunodeficiency.

This clone was recorded many times. The read comes to an end 3 residues before the CDR3 does, leaving the germline J gene to fill in the end. The chain joins TRBV2 to TRBJ2-7; tentatively, D is TRBD1 (8 bases). The germline V gene has CDR1 SNHLY and CDR2 FYNNEI. The CDR3 is 15 residues long. Trimming took off 6 bases at V and 0 bases at J, with 15 bases between the two ends. CDR3 amino acids: CASSERDRSSYEQYF. The DNA read from the CDR3 is TGTGCCAGCAGCGAGCGGGACAGGAGCTCCTACGAG.

This clone was detected ten times or more. The read is 3 residues too short to cover the CDR3 end, so that end is filled in from the germline J gene. The chain employs TRBV20-1 and TRBJ2-5; TRBD2 matches 11 bases. CDR1 is DFQATT and CDR2 is SNEGSKA in the germline V gene (reference sequence). The V and J ends lost 6 bases and 3 bases, in that order; junction bases with no gene match: 9. This CDR3 is built from 15 residues. This CDR3 is CSARGVAGGEETQYF. Partial CDR3 DNA: TGCAGTGCAAGGGGGGTAGCGGGGGGGGAAGAGACC.

This clone was counted only a few times. The read ends 3 residues shy of where the CDR3 ends; the end is completed using the germline J gene. J is TRBJ2-3 and V is TRBV5-1; D is possibly TRBD2 (7 bases). Trimming pared 0 bases from V and 0 bases from J, leaving 14 bases between. This CDR3 comprises 17 residues. The germline gives CDR1 SGHRS, CDR2 YFSETQ. The CDR3 bases that were read are TGCGCCAGCAGCTTGGCGGGGGGCCCTATCAGCACAGATACG. It yields the protein CASSLAGGPISTDT. The entire CDR3 is CASSLAGGPISTDTQYF.

A word on this clone: The DNA ends 3 residues before the CDR3 does, and the rest of the CDR3 is filled in from the germline J gene. The J gene is TRBJ2-7, the V gene TRBV2; D not certain. The V gene's germline CDR1 is SNHLY and CDR2 FYNNEI. The CDR3 has 14 residues. V was trimmed by 1 base and J by 0 bases, leaving 7 bases between them. The CDR3 region is CASSEVPSSYEQYF. The part of the CDR3 DNA that was read is TGTGCCAGCAGTGAAGTCCCCTCCTCCTACGAG.

A note on this clone: From the germline J gene comes the end of the CDR3, since the read stops 3 residues before it. This chain links TRBV18 with TRBJ1-1; 9 bases fit TRBD1. The germline gives CDR1 KGHSH, CDR2 LQKENI. Losses at the gene ends were 3 bases for V and 0 bases for J; bases not matched to a gene: 8. The CDR3 has 17 residues. CDR3 protein: CASSPSRQGGMNTEAFF. The sequenced part of the CDR3 DNA is TGTGCCAGCTCACCCTCCCGACAGGGGGGCATGAACACTGAA.

This clone was recorded many times. The sequence runs out 3 residues before the end of the CDR3; the remainder is reconstructed from the germline J gene. V gene TRBV30 combines with J gene TRBJ2-1; D perhaps matches TRBD2 (5 bases). The CDR3 is 16 amino acids. Germline V gene data show CDR1 as GTSNPN and CDR2 as SVGIG (reference sequence). V was pared by 0 bases and J by 6 bases, with 18 bases between. The DNA read from the CDR3 is TGTGCCTGGAGTGTCCCCCTGGTGTGGAGCGGCAATGAG. Protein sequence: CAWSVPLVWSGNE. The CDR3 in full is CAWSVPLVWSGNEQFF.

This clone was counted only a few times. The read is 3 residues too short to cover the CDR3 end, so that end is filled in from the germline J gene. The chain is built from TRBV7-2 and TRBJ1-6, with a possible D match to TRBD1 (5 bases). The germline V gene has CDR1 SGHTA and CDR2 FQGNSA. This CDR3 is built from 14 residues. The ends were cut back, 5 bases at V and 7 bases at J, with 12 bases in the middle. The CDR3 region is CASSKQGWNSPLHF. The DNA read from the CDR3 is TGTGCCAGCAGCAAGCAGGGTTGGAATTCACCC.

Many counts were recorded for this clone. The missing CDR3 end, 3 residues past where the read stops, is filled in from the germline J gene. This chain connects TRBV5-1 to TRBJ2-5, with 9 nucleotides matching TRBD2. V lost 2 bases to trimming and J lost 5 bases; unmatched junction nucleotides: 7. The CDR3 covers 15 residues. Germline loops: CDR1 SGHRS, CDR2 YFSETQ. The CDR3 bases that were read are TGCGCCAGCAGCTTTAGCGGGGGCCGAGGGGAGACC. Protein product: CASSFSGGRGET. The full-length CDR3 reads as CASSFSGGRGETQYF.

This clone was seen more than once but under ten times. The read halts 3 residues ahead of the CDR3 end, with the missing end drawn from the germline J gene. The rearrangement joins TRBV20-1 to TRBJ1-2, with D possibly being TRBD1 (6 bases). Germline loops: CDR1 DFQATT, CDR2 SNEGSKA (reference sequence). There are 12 residues in the CDR3. Incomplete CDR3 DNA: TGCAGTGCTAGAGGAGGGGGGGAGGGC. Residues: CSARGGGEG. The full CDR3 sequence reads CSARGGGEGYTF.

The sample holds a few counts of this clone. From the germline J gene comes the end of the CDR3, since the read stops 3 residues before it. The chain uses TRBV6-1 and TRBJ2-1; perhaps TRBD1 as D (6 bases). The CDR3 loop spans 15 amino acids. V was pared by 4 bases and J by 5 bases, with 15 bases between. Germline CDR1 MNHNS, CDR2 SASEGT. The CDR3: CASSARRGIDNEQFF. The sequenced part of the CDR3 DNA is TGTGCCAGCAGTGCCCGCAGGGGTATCGACAATGAG.

To note about this clone: Read coverage stops 3 residues before the CDR3 terminus; the germline J gene supplies the remainder. The chain combines TRBV7-2 with TRBJ2-1; tentative D call: TRBD2 (5 bases). The ends were cut back, 3 bases at V and 5 bases at J, with 14 bases in the middle. The CDR3 has 15 amino acids. Germline V gives CDR1 SGHTA, CDR2 FQGNSA. CDR3: CASSFAWTGDNEQFF. The CDR3 bases that were read are TGTGCCAGCAGCTTCGCCTGGACTGGAGACAATGAG.

This CDR3 reads CASSTTNQGGYGYTF. Partial CDR3 DNA: TGTGCCAGTAGTACAACCAACCAGGGAGGCTATGGC. V gene TRBV19 combines with J gene TRBJ1-2, with D maybe TRBD1 (5 bases). The CDR3 goes on 3 residues after the read ends, and that part is filled in from the germline J gene. Trimming stripped 4 bases from V and 4 bases from J, with 16 bases between. The CDR3 runs to 15 residues. Germline V gene lookup returns CDR1 LNHDA and CDR2 SQIVND (reference sequence).

A note on this clone: The missing CDR3 end, 3 residues past where the read stops, is filled in from the germline J gene. This sequence joins TRBV2 and TRBJ2-3; 8 bases line up with TRBD2. The germline V gene has CDR1 SNHLY and CDR2 FYNNEI. V lost 4 bases and J lost 6; bases outside the gene matches: 9. CDR3 size: 15 residues. The CDR3 sequence: CASSVAAGGGDTQYF. Incomplete CDR3 DNA: TGTGCCAGCAGTGTGGCGGCGGGGGGCGGGGATACG.

A word on this clone: The read is 3 residues too short to cover the CDR3 end, so that end is filled in from the germline J gene. The chain carries TRBV30 and TRBJ1-2, with D uncertain. Germline loops: CDR1 GTSNPN, CDR2 SVGIG (reference sequence). This CDR3 is 12 amino acids long. The V end lost 7 bases, the J end lost 5 bases, and 14 bases lay between the germline ends. The sequenced CDR3 bases are TGTGCCTCCTCGAGGGTGCCGTATGGC. Translation gives CASSRVPYG. The whole CDR3 reads CASSRVPYGYTF. Based on the CDR3 plus reference TRBV30 and TRBJ1-2, the full variable domain is SQTIHQWPATLVQPVGSPLSLECTVEGTSNPNLYWYRQAAGRGLQLLFYSVGIGQISSEVPQNLSASRPQDRQFILSSKKLLLSDSGFYLCASSRVPYGYTFGSGTRLTVV.

This clone came up a few times. The CDR3 extends 3 residues past the end of the read, so its final part is completed from the germline J gene. The chain joins TRBV20-1 to TRBJ1-1; unclear D gene. There are 12 residues in the CDR3. V shed 3 bases and J shed 2 bases, with 7 bases lying between them. Germline V gene lookup returns CDR1 DFQATT and CDR2 SNEGSKA (reference sequence). Partial CDR3 DNA: TGCAGTGCTAGGGTCAGAAACACTGAA. This encodes CSARVRNTE. The full CDR3 sequence reads CSARVRNTEAFF.

This clone was detected only a few times. The observed sequence ends 3 residues before the CDR3 terminus, with the missing tail filled in from the germline J gene. The rearrangement joins TRBV29-1 to TRBJ2-1, with 15 bases identical to TRBD2. CDR3 size: 15 residues. The J segment lost 5 bases and the V segment lost 5 bases, leaving 4 bases of the junction unmatched. In germline, CDR1 is SQVTM, CDR2 ANQGSEA. The CDR3 reads CSVHGTSGGNNEQFF. The part of the CDR3 DNA that was read is TGCAGCGTTCATGGGACTAGCGGGGGGAACAATGAG.

Comment on this clone: The read ends 3 residues early relative to the CDR3; the germline J gene fills the gap. The gene calls are TRBV2 and TRBJ1-3; 7 positions match TRBD1. The CDR3 covers 12 residues. Germline assignment: CDR1 SNHLY and CDR2 FYNNEI. V lost 6 bases and J lost 7; bases outside the gene matches: 3. CDR3 DNA (partial): TGTGCCAGCAGGACAGGGTTGAACACC. Translated: CASRTGLNT. From start to end, the CDR3 is CASRTGLNTIYF. Filled out from reference TRBV2 and TRBJ1-3, the complete variable domain reads EPEVTQTPSHQVTQMGQEVILRCVPISNHLYFYWYRQILGQKVEFLVSFYNNEISEKSEIFDDQFSVERPDGSNFTLKIRSTKLEDSAMYFCASRTGLNTIYFGEGSWLTVV.

Many counts were recorded for this clone. The CDR3 goes on 3 residues after the read ends, and that part is filled in from the germline J gene. This chain uses TRBV5-6 with TRBJ1-5; D gene ambiguous. From germline, CDR1 is SGHDT and CDR2 YYEEEE. The CDR3 has 12 residues. The germline V and J ends were trimmed by 3 bases and 7 bases, with 8 bases remaining between them. CDR3 in amino acids: CASSYQRQPQHF. The CDR3 DNA, read in part, is TGTGCCAGCAGCTACCAGCGGCAGCCC.

In this sample, this clone turned up many times. The read stops 3 residues short of the end of the CDR3; the missing end is completed from the germline J gene. This chain joins TRBV20-1 and TRBJ2-7, with D possibly matching TRBD1 (6 bases). Germline values: CDR1 DFQATT, CDR2 SNEGSKA (reference sequence). The CDR3 runs 12 residues. The V end was cut by 1 base, the J end by 5 bases, with 9 bases between. The covered CDR3 bases are TGCAGTGCTAGAGTGGCAGGGGACGAG. It codes for CSARVAGDE. The full CDR3 reads CSARVAGDEQYF.

Note on this clone: Coverage ceases 3 residues before the CDR3 finishes, and the germline J gene fills in the end. The J gene is TRBJ2-7, the V gene TRBV6-2 or TRBV6-3; 8 nucleotides match TRBD1. Trimming cost V 6 bases and J 0 bases; bases outside gene matches: 10. Germline V gene sequence: CDR1 MNHEY, CDR2 SVGEGT. The CDR3 covers 16 residues. CDR3: CASRRVGQGSSYEQYF. CDR3 DNA, as far as it was read: TGTGCCAGCAGAAGGGTAGGACAGGGCAGCTCCTACGAG.

This clone was observed at least ten times. Read sequence stops 3 residues before the CDR3 end, and the germline J gene provides the missing end. This chain links TRBV2 with TRBJ2-2, with D maybe TRBD1 (5 bases). The CDR3 contains 14 residues. V was clipped by 8 bases and J by 1 base, with 11 bases between them. Germline V lookup: CDR1 SNHLY, CDR2 FYNNEI. CDR3 DNA, as far as it was read: TGTGCCAGCCTAAGACAGCGGAACACCGGGGAG. Translated: CASLRQRNTGE. The complete CDR3 sequence is CASLRQRNTGELFF.

Details on this clone: The read falls 3 residues short of the CDR3 end, and the missing part is taken from the germline J gene. The chain has TRBV18 and TRBJ2-1, with D unclear. The CDR3 covers 13 residues. The V gene lost 1 base and the J gene lost 6 bases, with 7 bases spanning the gap. CDR1 and CDR2 from the germline V gene are KGHSH and LQKENI. This chain's CDR3 is CASSPQGRNEQFF. Partial CDR3 DNA: TGTGCCAGCTCACCACAGGGTCGCAATGAG.

With respect to this clone: The read stops 3 residues short of the end of the CDR3; the missing end is completed from the germline J gene. Other DNA sequences in this specimen translate into the identical CDR3. The chain combines TRBV2 with TRBJ2-3; TRBD2 is a possible D gene (6 bases). Deletions cut 4 bases from V and 1 base from J, with 9 bases between. The CDR3 has 14 residues. The V gene's germline CDR1 is SNHLY and CDR2 FYNNEI. The CDR3 bases that were read are TGTGCCAGCAGTGTAGGCGGGGGCACAGATACG. Amino acid sequence: CASSVGGGTDT. The whole CDR3 reads CASSVGGGTDTQYF.